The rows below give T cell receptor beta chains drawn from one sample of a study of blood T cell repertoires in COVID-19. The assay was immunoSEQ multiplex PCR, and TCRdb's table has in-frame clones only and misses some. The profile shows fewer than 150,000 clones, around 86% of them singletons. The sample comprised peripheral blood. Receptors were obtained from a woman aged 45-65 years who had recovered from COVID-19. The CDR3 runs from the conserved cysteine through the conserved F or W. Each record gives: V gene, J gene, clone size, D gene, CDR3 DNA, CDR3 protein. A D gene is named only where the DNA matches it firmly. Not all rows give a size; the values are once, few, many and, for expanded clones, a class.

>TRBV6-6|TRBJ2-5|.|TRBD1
TGTGCCAGCAGCCCGACAGGGGGCGGGGTGACCCAGTACTTC
CASSPTGGGVTQYF
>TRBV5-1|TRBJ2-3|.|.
TGCGCCAGCAGCTCGTTTTCAGATACGCAGTATTTT
CASSSFSDTQYF
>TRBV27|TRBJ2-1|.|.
TGTGCTAGCAGTTTATCAGCTTACAATGAGCAGTTCTTC
CASSLSAYNEQFF
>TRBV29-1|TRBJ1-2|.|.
TGCAGCGTTGGTCCACAGGGTTCTGGCTACACCTTC
CSVGPQGSGYTF
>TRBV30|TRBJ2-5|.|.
TGTGCCTGGGGGAAGGGACTGAGTGGAGAGACCCAGTACTTC
CAWGKGLSGETQYF
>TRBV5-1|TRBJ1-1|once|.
TGCGCCAGCAGCCAAAACCCCCCAGACACTGAAGCTTTCTTT
CASSQNPPDTEAFF
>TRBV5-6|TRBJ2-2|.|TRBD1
TGTGCCAGCAGCTTAGTGGACAGGGATCTGGCCGGGGAGCTGTTTTTT
CASSLVDRDLAGELFF
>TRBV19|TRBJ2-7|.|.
TGTGCCAGTAGTTCCCAGGCGAGCTACGAGCAGTACTTC
CASSSQASYEQYF
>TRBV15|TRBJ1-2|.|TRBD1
TGTGCCACCAGCAGAGGTTTAGGGGGCCCCTCTTATGGCTACACCTTC
CATSRGLGGPSYGYTF
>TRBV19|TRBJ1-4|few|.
TGTGCCAGTAGTCCCACACGTCCCGGACAGCCTAATGAAAAACTGTTTTTT
CASSPTRPGQPNEKLFF
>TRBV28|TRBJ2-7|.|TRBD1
TGTGCCAGCAGTTGCACCGGGACAGGGTGTATTGGAACCTACGAGCAGTACTTC
CASSCTGTGCIGTYEQYF
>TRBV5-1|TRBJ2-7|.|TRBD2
TGCGCCAGCAGCTCCGGACTAGCGGGTTATGACTACGAGCAGTACTTC
CASSSGLAGYDYEQYF
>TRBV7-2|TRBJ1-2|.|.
TGTGCCAGCAGTCCGACCGGGCAGGGGATTGTAGGTGGCTACACCTTC
CASSPTGQGIVGGYTF
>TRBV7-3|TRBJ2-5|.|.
TGTGCCAGCAGCTTAATCCGGGGGAACCAAGAGACCCAGTACTTC
CASSLIRGNQETQYF
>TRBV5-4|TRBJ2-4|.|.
TGTGCCAGCAGCAACGGACAAGAACTAGCCAAAAACATTCAGTACTTC
CASSNGQELAKNIQYF
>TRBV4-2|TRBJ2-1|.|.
TGTGCCAGCAGCCAAGAAGAAGGGCGGGACCAGTTCTTC
CASSQEEGRDQFF
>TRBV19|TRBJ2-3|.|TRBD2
TGTGCCAGTAGTGAACCGAGAGCGGGGGGCAGCACAGATACGCAGTATTTT
CASSEPRAGGSTDTQYF
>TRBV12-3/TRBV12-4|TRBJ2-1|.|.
TGTGCCAGCAGCCGCCCCCCCGGGGGGCAGTTCTTC
CASSRPPGGQFF
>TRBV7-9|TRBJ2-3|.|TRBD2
TGTGCCAGCAGAGGGACTAGCGGACCAGATACGCAGTATTTT
CASRGTSGPDTQYF
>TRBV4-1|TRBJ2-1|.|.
TGCGCCAGCAGCCCGGACTATAGCTCCTACAATGAGCAGTTCTTC
CASSPDYSSYNEQFF
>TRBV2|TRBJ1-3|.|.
TGTGCCAGCAGGGGGAGCGCCCCGAACACCATATATTTT
CASRGSAPNTIYF
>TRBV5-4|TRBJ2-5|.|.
TGTGCCAGCAGCTTTAAACTGACAGTCCAAGAGACCCAGTACTTC
CASSFKLTVQETQYF
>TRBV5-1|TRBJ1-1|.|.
TGCGCCAGCAGGTTGGGACACTTGAACACTGAAGCTTTCTTT
CASRLGHLNTEAFF
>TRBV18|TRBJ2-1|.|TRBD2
TGTGCCAGCTCACCGCTCCTAGCGGGAGGAGCGGGGAATGAGCAGTTCTTC
CASSPLLAGGAGNEQFF
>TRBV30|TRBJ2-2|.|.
TGTGCCGGCAAGCGGAGTGCCGGGGAGCTGTTTTTT
CAGKRSAGELFF
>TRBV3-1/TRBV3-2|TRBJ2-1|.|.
TGTGCCAGCAGCCGCCGCGGCGGAGATGAGCAGTTCTTC
CASSRRGGDEQFF
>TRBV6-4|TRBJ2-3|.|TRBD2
TGTGCCAGCATCCGAACGCGGGAGGGCCCAGGGGGCACAGATACGCAGTATTTT
CASIRTREGPGGTDTQYF
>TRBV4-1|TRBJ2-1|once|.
TGCGCCAGCAGCCAAGTTGTTGCGGGGGCCATGGACGGTGAGCAGTTCTTC
CASSQVVAGAMDGEQFF
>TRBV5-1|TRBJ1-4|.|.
TGCGCCAGCAGCGCGACTGGGACTAATGAAAAACTGTTTTTT
CASSATGTNEKLFF
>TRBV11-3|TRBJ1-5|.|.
TGTGCCAGCAGCTTAGAGGAGGGTTGGCAGCCCCAGCATTTT
CASSLEEGWQPQHF
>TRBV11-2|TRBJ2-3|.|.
TGTGCCAGCAGCTTAGTTCCGGGGGGCACAGATACGCAGTATTTT
CASSLVPGGTDTQYF
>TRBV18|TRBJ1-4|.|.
TGTGCCAGCTCACTTTCCATTTCAACTAATGAAAAACTGTTTTTT
CASSLSISTNEKLFF
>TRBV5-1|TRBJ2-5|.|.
TGCGCCAGCAGCCACGGGGTTCAGGCTAGAATACAAGAGACCCAGTACTTC
CASSHGVQARIQETQYF
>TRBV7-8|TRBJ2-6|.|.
TGTGCCAGCAGCCCACCGGGTAACTCTGGGGCCAACGTCCTGACTTTC
CASSPPGNSGANVLTF
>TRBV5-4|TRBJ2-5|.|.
TGTGCCAGCAGCCGGGACACTAAAGAGACCCAGTACTTC
CASSRDTKETQYF
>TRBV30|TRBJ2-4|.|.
TGTGCCTGGAGTGTACTATGGAATAGACACATTCAGTACTTC
CAWSVLWNRHIQYF
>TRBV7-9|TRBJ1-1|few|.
TGTGCCAGCAGCTTTTTTGGTGAGGGGAACACTGAAGCTTTCTTT
CASSFFGEGNTEAFF
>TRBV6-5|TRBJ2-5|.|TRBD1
TGTGCCAGCAGTTTGAACAGGGGGAGGGAGACCCAGTACTTC
CASSLNRGRETQYF
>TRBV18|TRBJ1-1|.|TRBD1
TGTGCCAGCTCACCGGGGTCCCGGGACAGGGCGTGGAACACTGAAGCTTTCTTT
CASSPGSRDRAWNTEAFF
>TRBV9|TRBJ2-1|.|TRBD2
TGTGCCAGCAGCCCAGCGGGGTCCTACAATGAGCAGTTCTTC
CASSPAGSYNEQFF
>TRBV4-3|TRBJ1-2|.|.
TGCGCCAGCAGCCAAGAATTTGGGACACAATATGGCTACACCTTC
CASSQEFGTQYGYTF
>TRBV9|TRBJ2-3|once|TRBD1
TGTGCCAGCAGCGTATCCTCAAGGGGGCTGGATACGCAGTATTTT
CASSVSSRGLDTQYF
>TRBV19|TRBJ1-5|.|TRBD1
TGTGCCAGTACCTCTCACCCCCGACAGGGGGCGGGCAATCAGCCCCAGCATTTT
CASTSHPRQGAGNQPQHF
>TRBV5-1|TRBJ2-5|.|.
TGCGCCAGCAGCTTGGCGGGACATATTCAAGAGACCCAGTACTTC
CASSLAGHIQETQYF
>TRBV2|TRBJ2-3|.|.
TGTGCCAGCCGGAGGGGCGCAGATACGCAGTATTTT
CASRRGADTQYF
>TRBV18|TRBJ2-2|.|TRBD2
TGTGCCAGCTCACCACAAACGGGGACTAGCGGAAGGGAGGAGCTGTTTTTT
CASSPQTGTSGREELFF
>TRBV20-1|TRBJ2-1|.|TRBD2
TGCAGTACGTTCGGGGGGAATGAGCAGTTCTTC
CSTFGGNEQFF
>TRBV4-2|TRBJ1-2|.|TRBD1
TGTGCCAGCAGCCCGGGGGACAGGCGAGACACTATCGGCTACACCTTC
CASSPGDRRDTIGYTF
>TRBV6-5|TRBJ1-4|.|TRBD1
TGTGCCAGCAGTTTCCGGACAGGCCATAATGAAAAACTGTTTTTT
CASSFRTGHNEKLFF
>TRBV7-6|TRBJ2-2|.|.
TGTGCCAGCAGCCTGCCGGGGAACACCGGGGAGCTGTTTTTT
CASSLPGNTGELFF
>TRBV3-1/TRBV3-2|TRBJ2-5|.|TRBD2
TGTGCCAGCAGCCAAGATGGTCTAGCGGACGTCCAAGAGACCCAGTACTTC
CASSQDGLADVQETQYF
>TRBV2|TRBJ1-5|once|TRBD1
TGTGCCAGCGTCGACAGGGTCGGTGCTAAACCCCAGCATTTT
CASVDRVGAKPQHF